The 25 T cell receptor beta chains below come from one sample, sequenced in a study of cytomegalovirus exposure and HLA in healthy donors. Sequenced by immunoSEQ multiplex PCR; TCRdb stores in-frame clones only, minus some. There are over 200,000 clones in the sample; approximately 82% occur only once, and 5.5% to 7% lies in the top ten. Sequences were obtained from PBMCs. The receptor source for this set is a young woman in good health and CMV-seronegative.

Comments on this clone: At one boundary the junction diverges from the germline segment, which might be a read error. The CDR3 DNA reads as TGTGCCTGGGGTGTACTAATGGCAGCCAATGAAAAACTGTTTTTT. Residues: CAWGVLMAANEKLFF. V usage is TRBV30 and J usage is TRBJ1-4; D is undetermined. The CDR3 covers 15 residues. Germline V CDR1 and CDR2: GTSNPN, SVGIG (reference sequence).

This chain joins TRBV6-4 and TRBJ1-2, with D possibly being TRBD1 (5 bases). In germline, CDR1 is MRHNA, CDR2 SNTAGT. V lost 2 bases and J lost 1, with 8 bases in between. The CDR3 extends over 14 amino acids. CDR3 amino acids: CASSDGRVNYGYTF. CDR3 sequence (DNA): TGTGCCAGCAGTGACGGCAGGGTTAACTATGGCTACACCTTC.

V usage is TRBV5-5 and J usage is TRBJ1-2; D not certain. Germline assignment: CDR1 SGHKS and CDR2 YYEKEE (reference sequence). V lost 2 bases, J lost 6 bases, and 8 bases lay in between. This CDR3 region has 12 residues. CDR3 nucleotides: TGTGCCAGCAGCTTATCCACAAATGGCTACACCTTC. Its protein is CASSLSTNGYTF.

V gene TRBV27 combines with J gene TRBJ2-1, with 9 bases identical to TRBD2. The trim removed 4 bases at V and 7 bases at J, leaving 8 bases unmatched. This CDR3 comprises 15 residues. The germline gives CDR1 MNHEY, CDR2 SMNVEV (reference sequence). CDR3 nucleotide sequence: TGTGCCAGCAGTTCCATAGCGGGAGCGAGGAATGAGCAGTTCTTC. Its protein product is CASSSIAGARNEQFF.

This chain connects TRBV7-8 to TRBJ2-1; D might be TRBD2 (6 bases). Germline V CDR1 and CDR2: SGHVS, FQNEAQ. Trimming cost V 2 bases and J 5 bases, with 10 bases left between them. The CDR3 length is 14 residues. CDR3 in amino acids: CASSLSRGNNEQFF. CDR3 nucleotides: TGTGCCAGCAGCTTAAGTCGGGGGAACAATGAGCAGTTCTTC.

V usage is TRBV30 and J usage is TRBJ2-5; 8 bases are a match to TRBD2. Per germline, CDR1 GTSNPN and CDR2 SVGIG (reference sequence). Germline trimming cut 6 bases from V and 1 base from J; bases unmatched to any gene: 4. There are 13 residues in the CDR3. The CDR3 DNA is TGTGCCTGCTCCGGGACTAGCCAAGAGACCCAGTACTTC. Protein: CACSGTSQETQYF.

A few counts support this clone. The chain has TRBV7-8 and TRBJ1-5; no firm D call. The V gene's germline CDR1 is SGHVS and CDR2 FQNEAQ. The CDR3 contains 13 residues. V shed 8 bases and J shed 5 bases, with 13 bases lying between them. The DNA of the CDR3 is TGTGCCAGCGCCGGTCGGGTGGATCAGCCCCAGCATTTT. Its translation is CASAGRVDQPQHF.

This clone has a handful of counts. The chain recombines TRBV9 with TRBJ2-1; D gene ambiguous. The germline gives CDR1 SGDLS, CDR2 YYNGEE. V was clipped by 4 bases and J by 0 bases, with 14 bases between them. CDR3 length: 16 amino acids. CDR3 DNA: TGTGCCAGCAGCCCCTCCCGTGCGAGCTCCTACAATGAGCAGTTCTTC. It is translated as CASSPSRASSYNEQFF.

The chain joins TRBV6-1 to TRBJ2-7; TRBD1 might be the D (5 bases). The CDR3 is 14 residues long. Germline V gene sequence: CDR1 MNHNS, CDR2 SASEGT. V dropped 4 bases and J dropped 3 bases, with 13 bases sitting between them. CDR3 nucleotides: TGTGCCAGCAGTGTGGTTCCTGACAGCTACGAGCAGTACTTC. Translation gives CASSVVPDSYEQYF.

This clone showed up just a few times. The rearrangement joins TRBV18 to TRBJ2-7; 7 bases are a match to TRBD2. V was clipped by 3 bases and J by 3 bases; unmatched bases: 5. Germline V lookup: CDR1 KGHSH, CDR2 LQKENI. The CDR3 sequence is 14 residues long. DNA for the CDR3: TGTGCCAGCTCACCTACTAGCGAATACTACGAGCAGTACTTC. Amino acids: CASSPTSEYYEQYF.

The chain combines TRBV5-4 with TRBJ1-5, with 9 bases matching TRBD1. The V gene end was trimmed by 4 bases and the J gene end by 5 bases; junction bases not matched to a gene: 7. The CDR3 loop spans 15 amino acids. Per the germline V gene, CDR1 is SGHNT and CDR2 is YYREEE (reference sequence). CDR3 bases: TGTGCCAGCAGCCGATTGGACAGGGGCCATCAGCCCCAGCATTTT. Encoded protein: CASSRLDRGHQPQHF.

The V gene is TRBV18, the J gene TRBJ1-4; 7 nucleotides match TRBD1. The V gene end was trimmed by 0 bases and the J gene end by 8 bases; junction bases not matched to a gene: 3. The CDR3 runs to 14 residues. Germline values: CDR1 KGHSH, CDR2 LQKENI. CDR3 coding DNA: TGTGCCAGCTCACCACCCGACAGGGACGAAAAACTGTTTTTT. Protein sequence: CASSPPDRDEKLFF. Full variable domain (remainder filled in from reference TRBV18 and TRBJ1-4): NAGVMQNPRHLVRRRGQEARLRCSPMKGHSHVYWYRQLPEEGLKFMVYLQKENIIDESGMPKERFSAEFPKEGPSILRIQQVVRGDSAAYFCASSPPDRDEKLFFGSGTQLSVL.

The rearrangement uses TRBV29-1 and TRBJ2-2; tentatively, D is TRBD1 (5 bases). The V end lost 2 bases, the J end lost 5 bases, and 12 bases lay between the germline ends. Germline V gene data show CDR1 as SQVTM and CDR2 as ANQGSEA. The CDR3 has 14 amino acids. Here the CDR3 DNA reads TGCAGCGTTGAATCTCCAGGGCGGACCGGGGAGCTGTTTTTT. This sequence encodes CSVESPGRTGELFF.

This sequence joins TRBV6-1 and TRBJ1-5; no clear D. CDR1 MNHNS and CDR2 SASEGT come from the germline V gene. CDR3 length: 14 amino acids. Trimming left V 5 bases short and J 7 bases short, with 15 bases between. CDR3 sequence reads: CASSSDGSGQPQHF. The CDR3, as DNA: TGTGCCAGCAGTTCCGACGGTTCGGGGCAGCCCCAGCATTTT.

The chain employs TRBV7-3 and TRBJ1-3, with D possibly TRBD1 on 6 matching bases. The CDR3 sequence is 15 residues long. CDR1 and CDR2 from the germline V gene are SGHTA and FQGTGA. The V end was cut by 5 bases, the J end by 0 bases, with 11 bases between. CDR3 in DNA: TGTGCCAGCAGCCCCGCCAGGGGCTCTGGAAACACCATATATTTT. Protein sequence: CASSPARGSGNTIYF. The full variable domain, in which reference TRBV7-3 and TRBJ1-3 provide the parts outside the CDR3, is GAGVSQTPSNKVTEKGKYVELRCDPISGHTALYWYRQSLGQGPEFLIYFQGTGAADDSGLPNDRFFAVRPEGSVSTLKIQRTERGDSAVYLCASSPARGSGNTIYFGEGSWLTVV.

The J gene is TRBJ2-1, the V gene TRBV13; TRBD1 is a possible D gene (5 bases). This CDR3 contains 12 residues. Germline CDR1 PRHDT, CDR2 FYEKMQ (reference sequence). Between the trimmed V and J ends, which lost 5 bases and 8 bases, there was a span of 10 bases. The CDR3, as DNA: TGTGCCAGCAGCGCGCAGGGATATGAGCAGTTCTTC. Protein: CASSAQGYEQFF.

The chain has TRBV10-2 and TRBJ2-7, with TRBD2 matching over 8 bases. CDR1 is WSHSY, CDR2 SAAADI, per germline. The V gene end was trimmed by 3 bases and the J gene end by 3 bases; junction bases not matched to a gene: 7. The CDR3 contains 15 residues. CDR3 nucleotide sequence: TGCGCCAGCAGTGATGTACTAGCGGATTTCTACGAGCAGTACTTC. This codes for CASSDVLADFYEQYF.

As DNA, the CDR3 is TGTGCCAGCAGGACTAGCGGGAGTGGGGGTGAGCAGTTCTTC. It codes for CASRTSGSGGEQFF. V usage is TRBV2 and J usage is TRBJ2-1; TRBD2 agrees at 12 bases. Germline V gene sequence: CDR1 SNHLY, CDR2 FYNNEI. The V gene end was trimmed by 6 bases and the J gene end by 9 bases; junction bases not matched to a gene: 6. The CDR3 contains 14 residues.

The genes are TRBV11-2 and TRBJ1-5; tentatively, D is TRBD1 (6 bases). Germline assignment: CDR1 SGHAT and CDR2 FQNNGV. V was trimmed by 1 base and J by 1 base, leaving 8 bases between them. The CDR3 is 15 amino acids. For the CDR3, the DNA is TGTGCCAGCAGCTTAGCCGGACAGAGCAATCAGCCCCAGCATTTT. It encodes CASSLAGQSNQPQHF.

The V call is TRBV5-6, the J call TRBJ2-3; 8 bases are a match to TRBD2. The CDR3 totals 14 residues. J lost 5 bases, V lost 4 bases, and 6 bases had no gene match. Germline values: CDR1 SGHDT, CDR2 YYEEEE. CDR3 coding DNA: TGTGCCAGCAGCGGAGCGGGAGAGGGAGATACGCAGTATTTT. This encodes CASSGAGEGDTQYF.

The CDR3 coding sequence is TGTGCCAGCAGTTTAGGTGGAGAACGGGTTCTTTACAATGAGCAGTTCTTC. This encodes CASSLGGERVLYNEQFF. The V and J genes are TRBV27 and TRBJ2-1; no definite D call. Germline CDR1 MNHEY, CDR2 SMNVEV (reference sequence). This CDR3 is built from 17 residues. Trimming removed 2 bases at V and 4 bases at J, with 18 bases between.

The gene calls are TRBV7-3 and TRBJ2-5; 7 bases are a match to TRBD1. J lost 1 base, V lost 5 bases, and 4 bases had no gene match. Germline V gene sequence: CDR1 SGHTA, CDR2 FQGTGA. The CDR3 is 14 residues long. This CDR3 reads CASSPGTAQETQYF. CDR3 coding DNA: TGTGCCAGCAGCCCTGGGACAGCCCAAGAGACCCAGTACTTC.

This chain uses TRBV28 with TRBJ2-1, with TRBD2 matching 9 bases. J was trimmed by 7 bases and V by 7 bases; bases with no gene match: 8. The CDR3 contains 14 residues. The germline V gene has CDR1 MDHEN and CDR2 SYDVKM. CDR3 in DNA: TGTGCCAGCACCGGCGGGAGGGCGAAAAATGAGCAGTTCTTC. Encoded protein: CASTGGRAKNEQFF.

The chain employs TRBV5-1 and TRBJ1-2, with D possibly being TRBD1 (6 bases). CDR1 is SGHRS and CDR2 is YFSETQ in the germline V gene. The V end lost 0 bases, the J end lost 5 bases, and 14 bases lay between the germline ends. The CDR3 has 15 residues. The CDR3 DNA reads as TGCGCCAGCAGCTTGGGACAGGCCCCAGGGTATGGCTACACCTTC. It encodes CASSLGQAPGYGYTF.

V and J are TRBV27 and TRBJ2-3; 13 bases align to TRBD2. Unmatched junction bases numbered 4, after V lost 2 bases and J lost 8 bases. This CDR3 contains 15 residues. CDR1 is MNHEY, CDR2 SMNVEV, per germline (reference sequence). Here the CDR3 DNA reads TGTGCCAGCAGTTTAACACTAGCGGGAGGGAGTACGCAGTATTTT. It yields the protein CASSLTLAGGSTQYF.